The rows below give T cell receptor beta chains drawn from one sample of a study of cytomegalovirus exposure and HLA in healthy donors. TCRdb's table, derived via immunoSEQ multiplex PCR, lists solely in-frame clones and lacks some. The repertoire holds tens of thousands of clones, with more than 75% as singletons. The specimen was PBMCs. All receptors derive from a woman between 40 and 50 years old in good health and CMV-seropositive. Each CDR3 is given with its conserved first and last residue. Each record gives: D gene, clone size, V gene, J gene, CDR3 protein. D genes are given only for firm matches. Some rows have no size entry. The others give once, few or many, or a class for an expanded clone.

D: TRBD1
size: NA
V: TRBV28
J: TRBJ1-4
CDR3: CASSLRGQANEKLFF

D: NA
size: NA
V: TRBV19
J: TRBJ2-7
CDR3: CASSIPAGEQYF

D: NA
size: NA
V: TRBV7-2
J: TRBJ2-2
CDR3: CASSFIGTRTGELFF

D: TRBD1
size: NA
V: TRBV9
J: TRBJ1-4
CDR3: CASSGPQGQTTNEKLFF

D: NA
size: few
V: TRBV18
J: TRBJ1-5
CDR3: CASSPQGEQPQHF

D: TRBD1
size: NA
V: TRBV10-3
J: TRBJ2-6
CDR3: CAISLTGGAGSGADVLTF

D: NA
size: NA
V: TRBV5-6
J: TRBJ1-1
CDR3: CASSLTGKNTEAFF

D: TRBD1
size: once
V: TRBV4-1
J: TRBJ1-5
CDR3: CASSQEGTGYNQPQHF

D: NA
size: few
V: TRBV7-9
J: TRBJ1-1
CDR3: CASSRGVEAFF

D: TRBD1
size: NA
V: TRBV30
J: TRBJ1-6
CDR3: CAWNRQGRSPLHF

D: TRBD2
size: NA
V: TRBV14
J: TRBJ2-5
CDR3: CASSQDGWDYLQETQYF

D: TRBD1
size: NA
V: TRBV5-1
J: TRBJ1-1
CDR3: CASSPWTGLNTEAFF

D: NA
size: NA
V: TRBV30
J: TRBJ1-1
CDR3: CAWSVLVENTEAFF

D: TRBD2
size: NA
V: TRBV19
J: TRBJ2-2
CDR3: CASSRGGGAPGELFF

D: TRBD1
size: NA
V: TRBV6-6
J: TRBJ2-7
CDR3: CATSDRVIGKSYEQYF

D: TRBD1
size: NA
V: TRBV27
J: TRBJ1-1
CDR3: CASRETGGNTEAFF

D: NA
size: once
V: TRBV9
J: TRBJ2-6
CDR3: CASSRSATTSGANVLTF

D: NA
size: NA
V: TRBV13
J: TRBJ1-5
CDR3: CASSLGSGAQPQHF

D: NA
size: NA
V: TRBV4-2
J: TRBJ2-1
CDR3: CASSQDRGDSNEQFF

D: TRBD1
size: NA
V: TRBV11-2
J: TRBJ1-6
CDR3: CASSLAGQGSSPLHF

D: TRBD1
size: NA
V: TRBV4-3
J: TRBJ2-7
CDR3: CASSLGQGKLRGRHSLNGEQYF

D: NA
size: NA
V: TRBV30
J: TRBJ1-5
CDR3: CAWSVLQGGNQPQHF

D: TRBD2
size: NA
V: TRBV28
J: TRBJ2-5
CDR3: CASRRLRIAGALGETQYF

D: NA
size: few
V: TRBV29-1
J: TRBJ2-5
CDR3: CSGQDSKETQYF

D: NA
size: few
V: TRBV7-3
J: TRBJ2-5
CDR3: CASSPRGGPTETQYF

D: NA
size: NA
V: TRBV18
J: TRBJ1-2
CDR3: CASSPIPDGRVDGYTF

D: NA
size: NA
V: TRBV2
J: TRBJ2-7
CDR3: CASSEGPGHPSEQYF

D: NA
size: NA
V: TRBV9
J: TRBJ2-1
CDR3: CASSVIADIKSGLNEQFF

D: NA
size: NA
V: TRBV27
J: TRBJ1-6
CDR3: CASSFANSPLHF

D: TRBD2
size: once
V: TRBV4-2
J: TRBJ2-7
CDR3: CASSQEGLAPYEQYF

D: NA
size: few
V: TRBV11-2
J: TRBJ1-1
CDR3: CASSRGYEAFF

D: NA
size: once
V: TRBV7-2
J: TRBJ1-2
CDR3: CASSSSGAWGYTF

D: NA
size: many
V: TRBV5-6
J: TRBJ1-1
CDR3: CASSPPMNTEAFF

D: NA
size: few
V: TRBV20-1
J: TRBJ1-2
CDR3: CSARDQASQAF

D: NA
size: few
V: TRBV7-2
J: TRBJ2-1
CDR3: CASSLTGDFYNEQFF

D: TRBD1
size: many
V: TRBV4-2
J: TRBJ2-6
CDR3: CATGTGGAGANVLTF

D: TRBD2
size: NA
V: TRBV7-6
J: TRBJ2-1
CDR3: CASSLGTSGRAGNEQFF

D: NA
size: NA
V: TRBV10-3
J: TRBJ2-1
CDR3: CAISEEGDNEQFF

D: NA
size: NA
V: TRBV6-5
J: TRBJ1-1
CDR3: CASSYAGSSEAFF

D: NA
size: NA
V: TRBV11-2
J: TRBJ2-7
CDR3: CASSLASGTISYEQYF

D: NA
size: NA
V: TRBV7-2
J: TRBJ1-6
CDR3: CASSLELSSGIPLHF

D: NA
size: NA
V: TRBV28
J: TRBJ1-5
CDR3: CASSFGGQPQHF

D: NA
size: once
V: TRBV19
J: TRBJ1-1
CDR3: CASSPTSGRNTEAFF

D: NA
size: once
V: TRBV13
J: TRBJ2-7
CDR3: CASSLTAPYEQYF

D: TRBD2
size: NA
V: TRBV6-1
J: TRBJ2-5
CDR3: CASGGGSEEETQYF

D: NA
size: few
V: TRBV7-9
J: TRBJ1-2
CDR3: CASSLVPSWGRGEGYGYTF

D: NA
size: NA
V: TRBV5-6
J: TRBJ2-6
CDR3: CATTPLRGANVLTF

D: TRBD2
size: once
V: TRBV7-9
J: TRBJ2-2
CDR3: CASSQQAGVTTGELFF